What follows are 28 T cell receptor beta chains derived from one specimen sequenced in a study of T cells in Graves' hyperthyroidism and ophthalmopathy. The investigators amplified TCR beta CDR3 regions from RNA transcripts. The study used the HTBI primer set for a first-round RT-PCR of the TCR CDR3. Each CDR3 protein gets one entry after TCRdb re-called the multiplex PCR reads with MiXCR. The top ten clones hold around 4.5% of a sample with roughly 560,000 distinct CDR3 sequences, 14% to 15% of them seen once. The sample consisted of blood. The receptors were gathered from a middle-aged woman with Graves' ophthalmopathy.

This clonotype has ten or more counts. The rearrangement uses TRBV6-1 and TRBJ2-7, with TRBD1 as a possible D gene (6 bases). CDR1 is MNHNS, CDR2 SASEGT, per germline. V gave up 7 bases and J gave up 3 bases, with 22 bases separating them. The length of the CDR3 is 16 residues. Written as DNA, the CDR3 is TGTGCCAGCAACCCACGATCCCAGGGGACGGTCTACGAGCAGTACTTC. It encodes CASNPRSQGTVYEQYF.

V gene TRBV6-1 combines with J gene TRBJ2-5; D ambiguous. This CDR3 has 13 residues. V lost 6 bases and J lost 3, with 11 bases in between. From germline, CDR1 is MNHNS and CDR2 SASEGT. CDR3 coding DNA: TGTGCCAGCAGCCACGACTGGGAAGAGACCCAGTACTTC. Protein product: CASSHDWEETQYF.

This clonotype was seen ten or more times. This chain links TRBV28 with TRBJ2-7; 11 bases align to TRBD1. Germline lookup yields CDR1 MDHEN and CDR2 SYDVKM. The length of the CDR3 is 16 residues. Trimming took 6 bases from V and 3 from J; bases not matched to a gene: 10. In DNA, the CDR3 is TGTGCCAGCAGGTCTCCACCGGGACAGGGGGGCTACGAGCAGTACTTC. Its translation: CASRSPPGQGGYEQYF. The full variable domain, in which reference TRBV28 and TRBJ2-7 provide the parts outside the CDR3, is DVKVTQSSRYLVKRTGEKVFLECVQDMDHENMFWYRQDPGLGLRLIYFSYDVKMKEKGDIPEGYSVSREKKERFSLILESASTNQTSMYLCASRSPPGQGGYEQYFGPGTRLTVT.

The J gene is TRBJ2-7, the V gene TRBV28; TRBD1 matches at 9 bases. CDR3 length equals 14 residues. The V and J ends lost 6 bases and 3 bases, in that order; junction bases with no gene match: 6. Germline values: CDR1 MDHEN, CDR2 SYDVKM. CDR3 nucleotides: TGTGCCAGCAGATGGGACAGGGAAGACTACGAGCAGTACTTC. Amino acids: CASRWDREDYEQYF.

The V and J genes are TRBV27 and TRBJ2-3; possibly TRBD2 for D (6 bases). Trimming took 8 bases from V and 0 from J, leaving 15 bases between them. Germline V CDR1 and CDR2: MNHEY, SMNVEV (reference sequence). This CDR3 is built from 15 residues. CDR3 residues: CASHRAGLSTDTQYF. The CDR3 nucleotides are TGTGCCAGCCATCGTGCGGGACTCAGCACAGATACGCAGTATTTT.

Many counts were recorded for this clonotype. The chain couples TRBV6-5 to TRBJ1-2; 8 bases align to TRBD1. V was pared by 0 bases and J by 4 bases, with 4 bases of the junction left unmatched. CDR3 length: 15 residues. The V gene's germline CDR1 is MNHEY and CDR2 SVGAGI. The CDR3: CASSYSAGGIYGYTF. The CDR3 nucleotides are TGTGCCAGCAGTTACTCAGCAGGGGGCATCTATGGCTACACCTTC.

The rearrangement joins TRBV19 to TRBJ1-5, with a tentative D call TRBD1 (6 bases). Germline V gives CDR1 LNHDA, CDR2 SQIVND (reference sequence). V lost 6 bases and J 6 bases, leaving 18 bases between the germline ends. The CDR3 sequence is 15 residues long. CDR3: CASRTQTGISQPQHF. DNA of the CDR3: TGTGCCAGTAGGACCCAAACAGGGATAAGTCAGCCCCAGCATTTT.

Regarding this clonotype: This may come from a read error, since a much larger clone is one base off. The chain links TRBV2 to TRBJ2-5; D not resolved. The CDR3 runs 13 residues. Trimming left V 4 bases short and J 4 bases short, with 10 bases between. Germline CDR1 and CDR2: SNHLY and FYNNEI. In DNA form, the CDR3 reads TGTGCCAGCAGTGGGATCCAGCGAGAGACCCAGTACTTC. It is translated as CASSGIQRETQYF.

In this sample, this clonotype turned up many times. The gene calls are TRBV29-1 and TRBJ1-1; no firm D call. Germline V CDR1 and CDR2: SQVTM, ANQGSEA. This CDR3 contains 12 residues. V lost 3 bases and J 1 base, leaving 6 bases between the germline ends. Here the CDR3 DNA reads TGCAGCGTTGATAAAGGGAACACTGAAGCTTTCTTT. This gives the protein CSVDKGNTEAFF.

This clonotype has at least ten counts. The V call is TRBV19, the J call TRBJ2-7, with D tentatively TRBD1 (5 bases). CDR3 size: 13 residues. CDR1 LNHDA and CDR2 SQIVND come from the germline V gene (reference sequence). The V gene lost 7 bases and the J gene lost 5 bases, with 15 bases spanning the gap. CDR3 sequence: CASKPGRAHEQYF. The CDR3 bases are TGTGCCAGTAAGCCGGGCAGGGCCCACGAGCAGTACTTC.

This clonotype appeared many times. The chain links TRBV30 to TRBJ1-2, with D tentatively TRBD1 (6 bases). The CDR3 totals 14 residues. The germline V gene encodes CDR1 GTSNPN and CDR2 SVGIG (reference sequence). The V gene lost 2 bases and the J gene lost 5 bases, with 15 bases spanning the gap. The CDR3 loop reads CAWSFPGDPYGYTF. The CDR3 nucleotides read TGTGCCTGGAGTTTCCCAGGGGACCCATATGGCTACACCTTC.

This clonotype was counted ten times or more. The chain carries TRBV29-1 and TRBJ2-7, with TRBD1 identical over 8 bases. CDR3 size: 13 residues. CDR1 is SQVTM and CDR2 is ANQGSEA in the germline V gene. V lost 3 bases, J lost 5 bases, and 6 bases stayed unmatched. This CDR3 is CSVDRTGSDEQYF. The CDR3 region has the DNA TGCAGCGTTGATCGGACAGGGAGCGACGAGCAGTACTTC.

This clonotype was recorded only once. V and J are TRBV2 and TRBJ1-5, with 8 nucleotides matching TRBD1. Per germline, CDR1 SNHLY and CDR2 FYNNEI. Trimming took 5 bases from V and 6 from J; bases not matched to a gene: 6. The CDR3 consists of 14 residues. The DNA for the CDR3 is TGTGCCAGCAGTAAAGACAGGGGAAGTCAGCCCCAGCATTTT. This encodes CASSKDRGSQPQHF. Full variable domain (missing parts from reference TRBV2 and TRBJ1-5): EPEVTQTPSHQVTQMGQEVILRCVPISNHLYFYWYRQILGQKVEFLVSFYNNEISEKSEIFDDQFSVERPDGSNFTLKIRSTKLEDSAMYFCASSKDRGSQPQHFGDGTRLSIL.

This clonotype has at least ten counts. The CDR3 spells CASSRTGTANYGYTF. CDR3 in DNA: TGTGCCAGCAGCCGAACCGGGACCGCGAACTATGGCTACACCTTC. This chain joins TRBV28 and TRBJ1-2; TRBD1 might be the D (5 bases). Trimming stripped 6 bases from V and 2 bases from J, with 16 bases between. CDR1 and CDR2 (germline): MDHEN, SYDVKM. The CDR3 totals 15 residues.

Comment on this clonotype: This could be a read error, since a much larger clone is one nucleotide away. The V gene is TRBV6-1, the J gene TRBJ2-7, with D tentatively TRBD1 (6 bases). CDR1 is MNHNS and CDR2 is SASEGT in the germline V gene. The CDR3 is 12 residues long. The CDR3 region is CADNRVIYEQHF. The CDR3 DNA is TGTGCCGACAACAGGGTAATCTACGAGCAGCACTTC.

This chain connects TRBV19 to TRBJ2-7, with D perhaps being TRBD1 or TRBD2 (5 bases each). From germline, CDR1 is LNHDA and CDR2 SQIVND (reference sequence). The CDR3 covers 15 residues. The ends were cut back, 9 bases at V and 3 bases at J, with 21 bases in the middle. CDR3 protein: CASRPGPASYYEQYF. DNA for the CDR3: TGTGCCAGCCGACCGGGACCCGCATCCTACTACGAGCAGTACTTC.

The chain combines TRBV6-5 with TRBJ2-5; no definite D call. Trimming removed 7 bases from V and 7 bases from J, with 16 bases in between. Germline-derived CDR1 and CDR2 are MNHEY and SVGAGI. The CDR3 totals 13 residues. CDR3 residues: CASTKATSGTQYF. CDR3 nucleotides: TGTGCCAGCACCAAGGCTACTTCAGGGACCCAGTACTTC.

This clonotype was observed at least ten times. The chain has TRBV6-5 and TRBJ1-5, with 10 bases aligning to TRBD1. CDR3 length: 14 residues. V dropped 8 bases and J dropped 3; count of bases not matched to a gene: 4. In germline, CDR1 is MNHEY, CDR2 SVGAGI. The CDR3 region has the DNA TGTGCCAGCGGGGACAGGGGTCTCAATCAGCCCCAGCATTTT. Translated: CASGDRGLNQPQHF.

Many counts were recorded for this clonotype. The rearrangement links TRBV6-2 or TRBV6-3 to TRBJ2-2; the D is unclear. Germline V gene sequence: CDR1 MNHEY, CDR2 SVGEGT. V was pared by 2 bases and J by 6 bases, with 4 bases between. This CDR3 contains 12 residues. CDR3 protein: CASSYPAGELFF. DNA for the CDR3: TGTGCCAGCAGTTACCCCGCCGGGGAGCTGTTTTTT.

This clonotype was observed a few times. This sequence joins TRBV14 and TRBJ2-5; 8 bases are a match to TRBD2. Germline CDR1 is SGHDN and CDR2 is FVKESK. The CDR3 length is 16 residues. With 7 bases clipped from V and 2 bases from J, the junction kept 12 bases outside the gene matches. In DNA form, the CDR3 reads TGTGCCAGCACCCCCATTGGAGCGGGGGTACAAGAGACCCAGTACTTC. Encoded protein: CASTPIGAGVQETQYF. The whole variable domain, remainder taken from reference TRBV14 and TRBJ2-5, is EAGVTQFPSHSVIEKGQTVTLRCDPISGHDNLYWYRRVMGKEIKFLLHFVKESKQDESGMPNNRFLAERTGGTYSTLKVQPAELEDSGVYFCASTPIGAGVQETQYFGPGTRLLVL.

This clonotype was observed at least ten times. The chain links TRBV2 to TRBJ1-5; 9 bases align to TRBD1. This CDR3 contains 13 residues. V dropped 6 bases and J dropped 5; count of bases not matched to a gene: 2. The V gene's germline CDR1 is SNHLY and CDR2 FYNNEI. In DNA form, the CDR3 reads TGTGCCAGCAGCGGGACAGGGTATCAGCCCCAGCATTTT. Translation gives CASSGTGYQPQHF.

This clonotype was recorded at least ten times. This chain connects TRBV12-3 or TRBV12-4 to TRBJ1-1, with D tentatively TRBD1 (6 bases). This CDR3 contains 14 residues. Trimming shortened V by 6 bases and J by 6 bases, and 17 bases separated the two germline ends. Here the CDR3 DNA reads TGTGCCAGCAGCCACCAAACAGGGTTGGCTGAAGCTTTCTTT. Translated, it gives CASSHQTGLAEAFF.

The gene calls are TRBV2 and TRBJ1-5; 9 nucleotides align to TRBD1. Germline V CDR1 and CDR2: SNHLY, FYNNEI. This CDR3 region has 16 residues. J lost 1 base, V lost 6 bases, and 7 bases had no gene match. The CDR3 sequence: CASRPGTGRSNQPQHF. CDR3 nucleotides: TGTGCCAGCAGACCCGGGACAGGGCGCAGCAATCAGCCCCAGCATTTT.

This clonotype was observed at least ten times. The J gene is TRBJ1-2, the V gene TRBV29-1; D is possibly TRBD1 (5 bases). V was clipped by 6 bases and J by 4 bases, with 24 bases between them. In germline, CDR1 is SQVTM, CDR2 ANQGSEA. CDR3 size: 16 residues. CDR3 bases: TGCAGCGTAGAGAACCTTGTTACGACAGTCCCCTATGGCTACACCTTC. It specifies CSVENLVTTVPYGYTF.

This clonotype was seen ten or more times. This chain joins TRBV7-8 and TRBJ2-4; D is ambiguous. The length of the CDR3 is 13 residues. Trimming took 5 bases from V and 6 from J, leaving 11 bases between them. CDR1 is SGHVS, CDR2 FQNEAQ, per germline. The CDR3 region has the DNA TGTGCCAGCAGCCTGAGTATAACAAACATTCAGTACTTC. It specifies CASSLSITNIQYF.

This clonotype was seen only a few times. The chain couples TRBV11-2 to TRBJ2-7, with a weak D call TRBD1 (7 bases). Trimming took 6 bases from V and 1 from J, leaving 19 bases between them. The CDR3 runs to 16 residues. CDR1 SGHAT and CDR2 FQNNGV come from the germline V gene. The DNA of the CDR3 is TGTGCCAGCAGATTGGGGCGACAGGGACTTTCCTACGAGCAGTACTTC. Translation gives CASRLGRQGLSYEQYF.

The CDR3 coding sequence is TGTGCCAGCAGTTACTGGGGACAGGGAGATGGCTACACCTTC. This codes for CASSYWGQGDGYTF. The V call is TRBV6-5, the J call TRBJ1-2; 9 positions agree with TRBD1. Germline V gene data show CDR1 as MNHEY and CDR2 as SVGAGI. The CDR3 sequence is 14 residues long. V was pared by 1 base and J by 6 bases, with 3 bases of the junction left unmatched.

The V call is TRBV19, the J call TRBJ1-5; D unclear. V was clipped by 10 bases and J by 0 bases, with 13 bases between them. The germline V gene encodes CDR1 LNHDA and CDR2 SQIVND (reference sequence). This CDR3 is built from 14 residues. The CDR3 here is CAKHSLNSNQPQHF. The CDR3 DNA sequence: TGTGCCAAACATAGTCTGAATAGCAATCAGCCCCAGCATTTT.